A single sample gave rise to the 23 T cell receptor beta chains below, sequenced in a study of sequential checkpoint blockade in melanoma. Some clones are missing from TCRdb's copy, which holds only in-frame ones; the method was immunoSEQ multiplex PCR. The table lists over 6,500 clones, 50% to 75% of them singletons. Treatment of the sample: randomized to nivolumab then ipilimumab (arm A) or the reverse (arm B). This specimen consisted of CD8+ T cells sorted from blood (inferred from file names), obtained from a patient given nivolumab and ipilimumab in sequence. Source of these receptors: a human donor with melanoma.

This chain uses TRBV7-3 with TRBJ1-1; 7 nucleotides align to TRBD1. With V trimmed by 5 bases and J by 0 bases, 9 bases remained unmatched. The CDR3 consists of 16 residues. Germline loops: CDR1 SGHTA, CDR2 FQGTGA. CDR3 region: CASSPTGALMNTEAFF. The DNA for the CDR3 is TGTGCCAGCAGCCCCACAGGGGCGCTTATGAACACTGAAGCTTTCTTT.

The J gene is TRBJ1-3, the V gene TRBV5-6; D gene ambiguous. Germline V gene lookup returns CDR1 SGHDT and CDR2 YYEEEE. V lost 4 bases and J 4 bases, leaving 6 bases between the germline ends. This CDR3 is built from 12 residues. Written as DNA, the CDR3 is TGTGCCAGCAGCCGTCTCGGAAACACCATATATTTT. Its protein is CASSRLGNTIYF.

V usage is TRBV7-8 and J usage is TRBJ2-7; TRBD1 matches 9 bases. The CDR3 contains 12 residues. From germline, CDR1 is SGHVS and CDR2 FQNEAQ. V gave up 0 bases and J gave up 10 bases; unmatched junction bases: 1. The CDR3, as DNA: TGTGCCAGCAGCTTAGCGGGACAGGGTCAGTACTTC. Encoded protein: CASSLAGQGQYF.

The chain recombines TRBV4-2 with TRBJ1-2; TRBD1 might be the D (6 bases). This CDR3 has 14 amino acids. Germline V gene data show CDR1 as LGHNA and CDR2 as YNFKEQ. Trimming cost V 4 bases and J 2 bases, with 11 bases left between them. CDR3 sequence reads: CASSPPTGNYGYTF. DNA of the CDR3: TGTGCCAGCAGCCCCCCAACAGGGAACTATGGCTACACCTTC.

The genes are TRBV29-1 and TRBJ2-7; the D gene is possibly TRBD1 (6 bases). The germline gives CDR1 SQVTM, CDR2 ANQGSEA. Trimming removed 3 bases from V and 3 bases from J, with 9 bases in between. The CDR3 extends over 12 amino acids. In DNA form, the CDR3 reads TGCAGCGTTGAGGACAGACTCTACGAGCAGTACTTC. Translation gives CSVEDRLYEQYF.

This clone was observed a few times. The chain carries TRBV4-1 and TRBJ1-5, with no clear D. The CDR3 sequence is 13 residues long. The germline gives CDR1 MGHRA, CDR2 YSYEKL. V was shortened by 1 base and J by 3 bases, with 4 bases between the two germline ends. CDR3 bases: TGCGCCAGCAGCCAAGGTCTCAATCAGCCCCAGCATTTT. This translates into CASSQGLNQPQHF.

This clone is medium-sized by share. The chain carries TRBV5-1 and TRBJ2-7; maybe TRBD1 (6 bases). The length of the CDR3 is 12 residues. Trimming stripped 0 bases from V and 7 bases from J, with 8 bases between. Per germline, CDR1 SGHRS and CDR2 YFSETQ. CDR3 in amino acids: CASSLGTVEQYF. In DNA, the CDR3 is TGCGCCAGCAGCTTGGGGACAGTTGAGCAGTACTTC.

The chain carries TRBV5-1 and TRBJ2-7; 10 bases map to TRBD1. The CDR3 is 14 residues long. CDR1 SGHRS and CDR2 YFSETQ come from the germline V gene. J gave up 2 bases and V 5 bases, and 4 bases lay outside the gene matches. CDR3 sequence (DNA): TGCGCCAGCAGTTCCGGGACAGGGGCCTACGAGCAGTACTTC. Protein sequence: CASSSGTGAYEQYF.

Sample share makes this clone large. The gene calls are TRBV30 and TRBJ1-1; D call uncertain. Between the trimmed V and J ends, which lost 0 bases and 4 bases, there was a span of 15 bases. Looked up from germline, CDR1 is GTSNPN and CDR2 is SVGIG (reference sequence). The CDR3 has 15 amino acids. As DNA, the CDR3 is TGTGCCTGGAGTGTACGAGAAGACTCGGGCACTGAAGCTTTCTTT. Translating it yields CAWSVREDSGTEAFF.

The gene calls are TRBV28 and TRBJ1-2; D remains unclear. The CDR3 is 14 amino acids. Trimming cost V 3 bases and J 7 bases, with 15 bases left between them. The germline gives CDR1 MDHEN, CDR2 SYDVKM. This chain's CDR3 is CASSFGGYDSGYTF. CDR3 DNA: TGTGCCAGCAGTTTTGGAGGGTATGACTCTGGCTACACCTTC.

This chain uses TRBV19 with TRBJ2-7, with 11 bases that match TRBD2. V lost 5 bases to trimming and J lost 3 bases; unmatched junction nucleotides: 3. The CDR3 contains 14 residues. The germline gives CDR1 LNHDA, CDR2 SQIVND (reference sequence). The CDR3 region has the DNA TGTGCCAGTAGTCTCGGACTAGCGGGCTACGAGCAGTACTTC. Translating gives CASSLGLAGYEQYF.

Only one count was recorded for this clone. The V gene is TRBV27, the J gene TRBJ2-7, with D perhaps matching TRBD1 (5 bases). The CDR3 has 15 residues. Trimming removed 7 bases at V and 0 bases at J, with 16 bases between. CDR1 is MNHEY, CDR2 SMNVEV, per germline (reference sequence). The CDR3 reads CASISLQDNSYEQYF. The CDR3 DNA follows: TGTGCCAGCATATCGTTGCAGGACAACTCCTACGAGCAGTACTTC.

J is TRBJ2-7 and V is TRBV11-2; 9 bases are a match to TRBD2. CDR1 and CDR2 (germline): SGHAT, FQNNGV. V trimming: 5 bases; J trimming: 3 bases; junction bases outside the gene matches: 5. This CDR3 region has 14 residues. DNA for the CDR3: TGTGCCAGCAGCCCCGGGACTAGCATCTACGAGCAGTACTTC. Encoded protein: CASSPGTSIYEQYF.

CDR3 residues: CASRPTGGYGYTF. The CDR3, as DNA: TGTGCCAGCAGACCCACAGGGGGCTATGGCTACACCTTC. The chain employs TRBV9 and TRBJ1-2; 8 nucleotides align to TRBD1. Losses at the gene ends were 5 bases for V and 4 bases for J; bases not matched to a gene: 4. The CDR3 length is 13 residues. Germline CDR1 and CDR2: SGDLS and YYNGEE.

The chain combines TRBV11-2 with TRBJ1-2, with no clear D. CDR3 length: 17 residues. The germline gives CDR1 SGHAT, CDR2 FQNNGV. V dropped 0 bases and J dropped 4 bases, with 18 bases sitting between them. CDR3 in amino acids: CASSLDRPPGNPYGYTF. CDR3 in DNA: TGTGCCAGCAGCTTAGATAGACCGCCAGGAAACCCCTATGGCTACACCTTC. The variable domain in full, with the rest retrieved from reference TRBV11-2 and TRBJ1-2, is EAGVAQSPRYKIIEKRQSVAFWCNPISGHATLYWYQQILGQGPKLLIQFQNNGVVDDSQLPKDRFSAERLKGVDSTLKIQPAKLEDSAVYLCASSLDRPPGNPYGYTFGSGTRLTVV.

This clone is medium-sized by share. This chain joins TRBV28 and TRBJ2-7, with 7 nucleotides matching TRBD1. The CDR3 contains 15 residues. The V gene's germline CDR1 is MDHEN and CDR2 SYDVKM. The V and J ends lost 3 bases and 0 bases, in that order; junction bases with no gene match: 5. The CDR3 region has the DNA TGTGCCAGCAGTTTGGTCGGGACAGCCTCCTACGAGCAGTACTTC. Protein product: CASSLVGTASYEQYF.

The rearrangement joins TRBV28 to TRBJ2-7; 13 bases are shared with TRBD2. J was trimmed by 3 bases and V by 5 bases; bases with no gene match: 4. From germline, CDR1 is MDHEN and CDR2 SYDVKM. The CDR3 length is 15 residues. CDR3 DNA: TGTGCCAGCAGTCGGGGACTAGCGGGACTCTACGAGCAGTACTTC. Its protein is CASSRGLAGLYEQYF. The entire variable domain, with the rest obtained from reference TRBV28 and TRBJ2-7, is as follows: DVKVTQSSRYLVKRTGEKVFLECVQDMDHENMFWYRQDPGLGLRLIYFSYDVKMKEKGDIPEGYSVSREKKERFSLILESASTNQTSMYLCASSRGLAGLYEQYFGPGTRLTVT.

This clone has just one count. The genes are TRBV5-1 and TRBJ2-7, with 10 bases lining up with TRBD1. CDR1 and CDR2 (germline): SGHRS, YFSETQ. The CDR3 is 15 amino acids. V shed 3 bases and J 0 bases; nucleotides not matched to a gene: 3. CDR3 loop: CASSWDRGHSYEQYF. The CDR3 DNA reads as TGCGCCAGCAGCTGGGACAGGGGCCACTCCTACGAGCAGTACTTC.

This clone was seen a handful of times. CDR3 in DNA: TGTGCCAGCAGCGTAGGCGGTGACGCTGAGCAGTTCTTC. It encodes CASSVGGDAEQFF. This sequence joins TRBV9 and TRBJ2-1; no firm D call. The CDR3 covers 13 residues. CDR1 is SGDLS, CDR2 YYNGEE, per germline. The ends were cut back, 0 bases at V and 9 bases at J, with 10 bases in the middle.

This clone turned up a few times. V is TRBV15 and J is TRBJ2-7; tentatively, D is TRBD1 (5 bases). V lost 4 bases to trimming and J lost 2 bases, with 12 bases between them. From germline, CDR1 is LNHNV and CDR2 YYDKDF (reference sequence). The CDR3 extends over 14 amino acids. The CDR3 sequence is CATSKGRETYEQYF. DNA for the CDR3: TGTGCCACCAGCAAAGGCAGGGAAACCTACGAGCAGTACTTC.

The genes are TRBV4-1 and TRBJ1-5; maybe TRBD1 (5 bases). The CDR3 totals 14 residues. Germline CDR1 and CDR2: MGHRA and YSYEKL. Trimming removed 1 base from V and 9 bases from J, with 13 bases in between. Here the CDR3 reads CASSQVPGSMPQHF. As DNA, the CDR3 is TGCGCCAGCAGCCAAGTCCCAGGGTCGATGCCCCAGCATTTT.

This chain uses TRBV27 with TRBJ2-7; 11 nucleotides match TRBD2. Germline loops: CDR1 MNHEY, CDR2 SMNVEV (reference sequence). V lost 6 bases, J lost 2 bases, and 3 bases stayed unmatched. The CDR3 consists of 14 residues. CDR3 sequence (DNA): TGTGCCAGCAGAACGGGACTAGCGGCCTACGAGCAGTACTTC. Encoded protein: CASRTGLAAYEQYF.

The table lists this clone with a few counts. This chain links TRBV7-9 with TRBJ2-7; 8 nucleotides match TRBD1. The CDR3 runs 14 residues. V gave up 5 bases and J gave up 3 bases; unmatched junction bases: 6. Germline V gene lookup returns CDR1 SEHNR and CDR2 FQNEAQ (reference sequence). CDR3 nucleotides: TGTGCCAGCAGCCAGCGGACAGGGTTCTACGAGCAGTACTTC. Translation: CASSQRTGFYEQYF. The full variable domain, rest sourced from reference TRBV7-9 and TRBJ2-7, is DTGVSQNPRHKITKRGQNVTFRCDPISEHNRLYWYRQTLGQGPEFLTYFQNEAQLEKSRLLSDRFSAERPKGSFSTLEIQRTEQGDSAMYLCASSQRTGFYEQYFGPGTRLTVT.